One sample yielded the 27 T cell receptor beta chains listed below, sequenced in a study of cytomegalovirus exposure and HLA in healthy donors. The repertoire was sequenced with immunoSEQ multiplex PCR; TCRdb's copy has only in-frame clones and lacks some. The data hold about 140,000 clones, with about 90% observed a single time. Sequencing was done on a sample of PBMCs. These receptor sequences come from a woman aged 18-29 years in good health and CMV-seropositive.

The chain employs TRBV5-6 and TRBJ2-7; 13 positions match TRBD2. This CDR3 contains 15 residues. J was trimmed by 2 bases and V by 3 bases; bases with no gene match: 2. Germline V lookup: CDR1 SGHDT, CDR2 YYEEEE. The CDR3 nucleotides read TGTGCCAGCAGCTCACTAGCGGGAGGGCCCTACGAGCAGTACTTC. It is translated as CASSSLAGGPYEQYF. The full variable domain, rest sourced from reference TRBV5-6 and TRBJ2-7, is DAGVTQSPTHLIKTRGQQVTLRCSPKSGHDTVSWYQQALGQGPQFIFQYYEEEERQRGNFPDRFSGHQFPNYSSELNVNALLLGDSALYLCASSSLAGGPYEQYFGPGTRLTVT.

This clone came up once. The chain couples TRBV7-9 to TRBJ1-5, with 8 bases that match TRBD1. The V gene's germline CDR1 is SEHNR and CDR2 FQNEAQ (reference sequence). V lost 5 bases, J lost 1 base, and 7 bases stayed unmatched. This CDR3 spans 16 amino acids. CDR3 amino acids: CASSPPTGASNQPQHF. The DNA for the CDR3 is TGTGCCAGCAGCCCCCCGACAGGGGCCAGCAATCAGCCCCAGCATTTT.

The chain has TRBV27 and TRBJ2-1, with 7 bases identical to TRBD2. Germline CDR1 and CDR2: MNHEY and SMNVEV (reference sequence). The CDR3 is made up of 15 amino acids. V lost 5 bases and J lost 2; bases outside the gene matches: 6. The CDR3 reads CASSRAGRAYNEQFF. The DNA for the CDR3 is TGTGCCAGCAGTCGAGCAGGGAGGGCCTACAATGAGCAGTTCTTC.

This sequence joins TRBV5-6 and TRBJ1-1; D is unclear. Trimming stripped 5 bases from V and 4 bases from J, with 12 bases between. The germline CDR1 and CDR2 sequences are SGHDT and YYEEEE. The CDR3 sequence is 13 residues long. The CDR3 nucleotides read TGTGCCAGCAGATCTATTTCGGGCACTGAAGCTTTCTTT. This gives the protein CASRSISGTEAFF.

The chain couples TRBV28 to TRBJ2-5; no definite D call. Trimming stripped 3 bases from V and 1 base from J, with 9 bases between. Germline CDR1 is MDHEN and CDR2 is SYDVKM. This CDR3 is built from 14 residues. As DNA, the CDR3 is TGTGCCAGCAGTTTGGCCACCCCCCAAGAGACCCAGTACTTC. It codes for CASSLATPQETQYF. Full variable domain (rest looked up from reference TRBV28 and TRBJ2-5): DVKVTQSSRYLVKRTGEKVFLECVQDMDHENMFWYRQDPGLGLRLIYFSYDVKMKEKGDIPEGYSVSREKKERFSLILESASTNQTSMYLCASSLATPQETQYFGPGTRLLVL.

V and J are TRBV5-4 and TRBJ2-7, with TRBD2 as a possible D gene (6 bases). The CDR3 covers 15 residues. The V gene lost 4 bases and the J gene lost 1 base, with 15 bases spanning the gap. Germline V CDR1 and CDR2: SGHNT, YYREEE (reference sequence). CDR3 DNA: TGTGCCAGCAGCCACGACCGACTAGGATCCTACGAGCAGTACTTC. Translated: CASSHDRLGSYEQYF.

This clone was recorded only once. This chain joins TRBV29-1 and TRBJ1-1, with 7 bases fitting TRBD1. This CDR3 contains 13 residues. V shed 7 bases, J shed 0 bases, and the junction held 5 bases outside the gene matches. Per the germline V gene, CDR1 is SQVTM and CDR2 is ANQGSEA. CDR3 DNA: TGCAGCGCTATACAGGGGATGAACACTGAAGCTTTCTTT. Translated, it gives CSAIQGMNTEAFF.

The rearrangement joins TRBV27 to TRBJ2-1, with D possibly TRBD1 on 5 matching bases. The V and J ends lost 3 bases and 7 bases respectively, with 13 bases between them. This CDR3 region has 14 residues. Germline V gene data show CDR1 as MNHEY and CDR2 as SMNVEV (reference sequence). The CDR3, as DNA: TGTGCCAGCAGTTTGGCCAGGGCTGGGAATGAGCAGTTCTTC. Translation: CASSLARAGNEQFF.

The chain carries TRBV27 and TRBJ1-5, with 12 bases fitting TRBD1. V gave up 6 bases and J gave up 7 bases; unmatched junction bases: 4. CDR3 length: 14 residues. Germline values: CDR1 MNHEY, CDR2 SMNVEV (reference sequence). Here the CDR3 reads CASRRGTGGQPQHF. The CDR3 nucleotides read TGTGCCAGCAGGAGGGGGACAGGGGGCCAGCCCCAGCATTTT.

Only one count was recorded for this clone. The chain has TRBV9 and TRBJ1-4, with 9 bases that match TRBD1. V was clipped by 3 bases and J by 4 bases; unmatched bases: 4. CDR1 is SGDLS, CDR2 YYNGEE, per germline. The CDR3 consists of 15 residues. The CDR3 loop is CASSGTGVHNEKLFF. CDR3 sequence (DNA): TGTGCCAGCAGCGGGACAGGGGTCCATAATGAAAAACTGTTTTTT.

V usage is TRBV6-5 and J usage is TRBJ2-3; a possible D gene is TRBD2 (6 bases). V was clipped by 0 bases and J by 1 base, with 8 bases between them. Looked up from germline, CDR1 is MNHEY and CDR2 is SVGAGI. This CDR3 has 15 residues. The CDR3 DNA reads TGTGCCAGCAGTTACTCGGGACTTCGCACAGATACGCAGTATTTT. Its translation is CASSYSGLRTDTQYF.

CDR3 residues: CAWSTPARATNEKLFF. CDR3 sequence (DNA): TGTGCCTGGAGTACCCCTGCGAGGGCAACTAATGAAAAACTGTTTTTT. The chain joins TRBV30 to TRBJ1-4; D call uncertain. The germline V gene encodes CDR1 GTSNPN and CDR2 SVGIG (reference sequence). Trimming pared 2 bases from V and 0 bases from J, leaving 13 bases between. The CDR3 loop spans 16 amino acids.

This clone was detected once. The chain has TRBV7-9 and TRBJ1-2, with unresolved D. Germline CDR1 is SEHNR and CDR2 is FQNEAQ (reference sequence). V gave up 3 bases and J gave up 0 bases, with 11 bases separating them. CDR3 length: 15 residues. In DNA, the CDR3 is TGTGCCAGCAGCTTCGTTAACATTTCTAACTATGGCTACACCTTC. Its protein is CASSFVNISNYGYTF.

This chain joins TRBV5-1 and TRBJ1-2; D is ambiguous. The V end was cut by 3 bases, the J end by 4 bases, with 16 bases between. Germline values: CDR1 SGHRS, CDR2 YFSETQ. The CDR3 extends over 15 amino acids. The CDR3 here is CASSYEGGPSYGYTF. CDR3 in DNA: TGCGCCAGCAGCTATGAAGGCGGGCCTTCCTATGGCTACACCTTC.

This rearrangement joins TRBV4-3 to TRBJ1-1; D may be TRBD1 (6 bases). The V end was cut by 0 bases, the J end by 7 bases, with 15 bases between. The CDR3 runs to 15 residues. Germline assignment: CDR1 LGHNA and CDR2 YSLEER. For the CDR3, the DNA is TGCGCCAGCAGCCAAGATGATCTCCGAGGGGGTGAAGCTTTCTTT. The encoded protein is CASSQDDLRGGEAFF.

The CDR3 reads CASAPAAVYNEQFF. The DNA for the CDR3 is TGTGCCAGCGCCCCTGCGGCGGTCTACAATGAGCAGTTCTTC. V is TRBV7-3 and J is TRBJ2-1, with no clear D. Germline V gives CDR1 SGHTA, CDR2 FQGTGA. The CDR3 loop spans 14 amino acids. V shed 8 bases and J shed 3 bases, with 14 bases lying between them.

The chain has TRBV30 and TRBJ1-6, with 8 bases matching TRBD1. The germline V gene encodes CDR1 GTSNPN and CDR2 SVGIG (reference sequence). The CDR3 loop spans 19 amino acids. The ends lost 1 base at V and 0 bases at J; junction bases unmatched: 11. CDR3 DNA sequence: TGTGCCTGGAGTGGGTTCTCGACAGGGGTCCGCTCCTATAATTCACCCCTCCACTTT. This gives the protein CAWSGFSTGVRSYNSPLHF.

The rearrangement joins TRBV7-9 to TRBJ2-7; D uncertain. The CDR3 length is 13 residues. In germline, CDR1 is SEHNR, CDR2 FQNEAQ (reference sequence). Trimming took off 2 bases at V and 1 base at J, with 6 bases between the two ends. The CDR3 loop reads CASSLTHSYEQYF. As DNA, the CDR3 is TGTGCCAGCAGCTTAACACATTCCTACGAGCAGTACTTC. Combining the CDR3 with reference TRBV7-9 and TRBJ2-7 gives the whole variable domain DTGVSQNPRHKITKRGQNVTFRCDPISEHNRLYWYRQTLGQGPEFLTYFQNEAQLEKSRLLSDRFSAERPKGSFSTLEIQRTEQGDSAMYLCASSLTHSYEQYFGPGTRLTVT.

The chain employs TRBV28 and TRBJ2-2, with a tentative D call TRBD2 (5 bases). The germline gives CDR1 MDHEN, CDR2 SYDVKM. Trimming took off 3 bases at V and 5 bases at J, with 16 bases between the two ends. The CDR3 is made up of 16 amino acids. CDR3 region: CASSFGAIGSTGELFF. CDR3 DNA sequence: TGTGCCAGCAGTTTCGGCGCTATAGGGAGTACCGGGGAGCTGTTTTTT.

This rearrangement joins TRBV11-2 to TRBJ2-1, with 12 bases fitting TRBD2. Germline CDR1 is SGHAT and CDR2 is FQNNGV. V trimming: 6 bases; J trimming: 5 bases; junction bases outside the gene matches: 5. The CDR3 is made up of 15 amino acids. CDR3 DNA sequence: TGTGCCAGCAGTATACCTAGCGGGGGGGACAATGAGCAGTTCTTC. As protein: CASSIPSGGDNEQFF.

V usage is TRBV6-5 and J usage is TRBJ2-7; TRBD1 matches 9 bases. Looked up from germline, CDR1 is MNHEY and CDR2 is SVGAGI. V gave up 2 bases and J gave up 7 bases; unmatched junction bases: 9. The CDR3 consists of 15 residues. The CDR3 DNA reads as TGTGCCAGCAGTTACCCCGGGACAGGGTTGATGGAGCAGTACTTC. Translating gives CASSYPGTGLMEQYF.

The V and J genes are TRBV28 and TRBJ1-2; a weak D match, TRBD1 (5 bases). CDR1 is MDHEN, CDR2 SYDVKM, per germline. Trimming took off 10 bases at V and 2 bases at J, with 17 bases between the two ends. The CDR3 contains 14 residues. DNA for the CDR3: TGTGCCATCGACACACTGGCAGGGAACTATGGCTACACCTTC. Amino acid sequence: CAIDTLAGNYGYTF.

A few counts support this clone. This sequence joins TRBV18 and TRBJ2-1, with 7 bases matching TRBD2. V shed 6 bases, J shed 5 bases, and the junction held 16 bases outside the gene matches. There are 17 residues in the CDR3. From germline, CDR1 is KGHSH and CDR2 LQKENI. Written as DNA, the CDR3 is TGTGCCAGCTCTCCGCGGTGGGGCGGGAGAGCCGACAATGAGCAGTTCTTC. Encoded protein: CASSPRWGGRADNEQFF.

The J gene is TRBJ1-6, the V gene TRBV18, with D uncertain. This CDR3 is 15 amino acids long. The germline CDR1 and CDR2 sequences are KGHSH and LQKENI. Trimming cost V 4 bases and J 2 bases, with 9 bases left between them. The CDR3 reads CASSQSGAYNSPLHF. The CDR3, as DNA: TGTGCCAGCTCACAATCGGGAGCCTATAATTCACCCCTCCACTTT.

The chain employs TRBV19 and TRBJ1-2; D is perhaps TRBD1 (6 bases). Per germline, CDR1 LNHDA and CDR2 SQIVND (reference sequence). Trimming took 5 bases from V and 5 from J, leaving 15 bases between them. The CDR3 contains 14 residues. CDR3 DNA sequence: TGTGCCAGTAGTGCCTCCGGGGGGCGATATGGCTACACCTTC. It specifies CASSASGGRYGYTF.

V usage is TRBV11-3 and J usage is TRBJ2-2; TRBD1 agrees at 9 bases. The trim removed 5 bases at V and 2 bases at J, leaving 15 bases unmatched. The CDR3 length is 19 residues. Per germline, CDR1 SGHNT and CDR2 YENEEA. The CDR3 bases are TGTGCCAGCAGCCCGGGGACAGGGTTCCTAGGGGATAACACCGGGGAGCTGTTTTTT. This gives the protein CASSPGTGFLGDNTGELFF.

This clone came up a few times. V and J are TRBV27 and TRBJ2-7; D is unresolved. This CDR3 has 15 amino acids. Trimming pared 3 bases from V and 2 bases from J, leaving 14 bases between. The germline V gene has CDR1 MNHEY and CDR2 SMNVEV (reference sequence). The CDR3 DNA reads as TGTGCCAGCAGTTTCCGTCCAGGTCGGACCTACGAGCAGTACTTC. This sequence encodes CASSFRPGRTYEQYF.